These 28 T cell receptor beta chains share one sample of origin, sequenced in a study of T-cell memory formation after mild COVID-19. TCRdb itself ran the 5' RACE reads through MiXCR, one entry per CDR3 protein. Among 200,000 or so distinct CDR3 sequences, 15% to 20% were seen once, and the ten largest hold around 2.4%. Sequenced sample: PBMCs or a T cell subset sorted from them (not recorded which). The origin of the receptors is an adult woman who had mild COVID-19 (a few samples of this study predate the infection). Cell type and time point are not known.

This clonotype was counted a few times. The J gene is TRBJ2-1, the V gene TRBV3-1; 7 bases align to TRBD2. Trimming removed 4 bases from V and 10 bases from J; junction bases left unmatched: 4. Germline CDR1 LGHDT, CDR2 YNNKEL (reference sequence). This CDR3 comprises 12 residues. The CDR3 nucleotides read TGTGCCAGCAGCCCCACCGGGAGGGAGCAGTTCTTC. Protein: CASSPTGREQFF.

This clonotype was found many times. CDR3 residues: CASSSGTGTYEQYF. The CDR3 bases are TGCGCCAGCAGCTCCGGGACAGGGACCTACGAGCAGTACTTC. The V and J genes are TRBV5-1 and TRBJ2-7; 9 positions agree with TRBD1. Germline V lookup: CDR1 SGHRS, CDR2 YFSETQ. V shed 3 bases and J 2 bases; nucleotides not matched to a gene: 3. The CDR3 extends over 14 amino acids.

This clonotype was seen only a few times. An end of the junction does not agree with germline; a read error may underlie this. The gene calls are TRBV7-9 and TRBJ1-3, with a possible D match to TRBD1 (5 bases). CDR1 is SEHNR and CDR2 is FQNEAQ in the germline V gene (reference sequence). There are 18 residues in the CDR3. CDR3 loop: CASSARRPGPDPGNTIYF. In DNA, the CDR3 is TGTGCCAGCAGCGCCCGACGCCCGGGACCGGACCCTGGGAACACCATATATTTT.

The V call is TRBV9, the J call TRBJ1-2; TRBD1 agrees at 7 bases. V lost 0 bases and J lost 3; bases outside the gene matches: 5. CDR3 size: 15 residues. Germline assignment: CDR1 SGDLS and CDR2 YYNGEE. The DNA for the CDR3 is TGTGCCAGCAGCGTAGCAGACAGGGTTGACTATGGCTACACCTTC. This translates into CASSVADRVDYGYTF.

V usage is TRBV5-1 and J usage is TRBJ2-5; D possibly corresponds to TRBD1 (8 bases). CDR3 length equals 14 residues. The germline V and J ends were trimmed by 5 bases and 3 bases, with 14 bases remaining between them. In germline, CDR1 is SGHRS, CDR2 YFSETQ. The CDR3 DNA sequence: TGCGCCAGCAGGACACAGGGGGGGGAAGAGACCCAGTACTTC. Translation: CASRTQGGEETQYF.

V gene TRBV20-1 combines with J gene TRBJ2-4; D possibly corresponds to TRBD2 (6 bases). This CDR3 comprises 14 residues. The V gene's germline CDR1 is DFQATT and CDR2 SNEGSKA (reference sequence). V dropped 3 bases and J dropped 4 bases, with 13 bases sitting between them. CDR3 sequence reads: CSASDPGGKNIQYF. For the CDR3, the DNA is TGCAGTGCTAGCGACCCTGGGGGGAAAAACATTCAGTACTTC.

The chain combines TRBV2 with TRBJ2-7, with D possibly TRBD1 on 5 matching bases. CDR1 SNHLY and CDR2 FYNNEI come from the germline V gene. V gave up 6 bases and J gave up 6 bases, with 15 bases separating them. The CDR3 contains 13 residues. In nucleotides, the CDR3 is TGTGCCAGCAGGAGGACACCCTTTACCGAGCAGTACTTC. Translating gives CASRRTPFTEQYF.

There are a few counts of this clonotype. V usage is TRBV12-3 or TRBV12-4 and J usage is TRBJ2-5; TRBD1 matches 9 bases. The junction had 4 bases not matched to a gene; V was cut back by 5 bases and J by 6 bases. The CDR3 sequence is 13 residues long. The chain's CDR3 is CASSQTGGKTQYF. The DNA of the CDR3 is TGTGCCAGCAGTCAGACAGGGGGAAAGACCCAGTACTTC.

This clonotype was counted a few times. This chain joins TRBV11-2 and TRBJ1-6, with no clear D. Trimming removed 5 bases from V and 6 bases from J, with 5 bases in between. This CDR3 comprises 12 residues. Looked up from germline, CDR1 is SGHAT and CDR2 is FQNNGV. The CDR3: CASSDGNSPLHF. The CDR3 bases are TGTGCCAGCAGCGATGGTAATTCACCCCTCCACTTT.

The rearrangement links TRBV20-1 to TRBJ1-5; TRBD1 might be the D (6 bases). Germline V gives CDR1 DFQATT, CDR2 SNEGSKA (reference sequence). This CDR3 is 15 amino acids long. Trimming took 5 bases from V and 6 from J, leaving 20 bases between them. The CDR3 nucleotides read TGCAGTGCTCCTAAGCCGGGACAAGGTTTTCAGCCCCAGCATTTT. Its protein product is CSAPKPGQGFQPQHF.

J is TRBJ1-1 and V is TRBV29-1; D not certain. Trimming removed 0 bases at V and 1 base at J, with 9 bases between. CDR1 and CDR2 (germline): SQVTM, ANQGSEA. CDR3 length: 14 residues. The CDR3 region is CSVEDPGKNTEAFF. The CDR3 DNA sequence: TGCAGCGTTGAAGACCCGGGAAAGAACACTGAAGCTTTCTTT.

CDR3 residues: CASSLLGRGNQNTEAFF. For the CDR3, the DNA is TGCGCCAGCAGCTTGCTGGGCAGGGGGAACCAGAACACTGAAGCTTTCTTT. The rearrangement uses TRBV5-1 and TRBJ1-1; 7 nucleotides line up with TRBD1. The CDR3 is made up of 17 amino acids. CDR1 SGHRS and CDR2 YFSETQ come from the germline V gene. Trimming took 1 base from V and 1 from J; bases not matched to a gene: 10.

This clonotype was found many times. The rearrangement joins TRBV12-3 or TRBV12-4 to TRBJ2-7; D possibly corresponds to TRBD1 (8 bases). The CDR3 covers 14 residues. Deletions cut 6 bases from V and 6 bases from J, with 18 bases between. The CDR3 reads CASSRSDREGEQYF. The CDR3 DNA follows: TGTGCCAGCAGCCGCTCGGACAGGGAGGGCGAGCAGTACTTC.

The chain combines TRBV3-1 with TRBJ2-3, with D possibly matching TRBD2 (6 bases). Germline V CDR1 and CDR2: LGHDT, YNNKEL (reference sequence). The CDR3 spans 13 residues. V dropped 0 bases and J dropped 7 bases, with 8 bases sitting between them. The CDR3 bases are TGTGCCAGCAGCCAAGATGCGGGGTATACGCAGTATTTT. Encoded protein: CASSQDAGYTQYF.

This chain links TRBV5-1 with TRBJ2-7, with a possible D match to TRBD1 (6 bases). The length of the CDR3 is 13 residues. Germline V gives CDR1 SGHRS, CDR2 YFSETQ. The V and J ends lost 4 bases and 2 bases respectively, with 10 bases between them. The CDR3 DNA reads TGCGCCAGCAGCACAGGACAGCCCTACGAGCAGTACTTC. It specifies CASSTGQPYEQYF.

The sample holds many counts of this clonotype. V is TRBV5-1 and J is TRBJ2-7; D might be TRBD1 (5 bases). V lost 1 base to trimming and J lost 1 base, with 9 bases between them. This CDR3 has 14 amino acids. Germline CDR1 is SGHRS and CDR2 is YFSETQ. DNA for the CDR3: TGCGCCAGCAGCTTGTTAGGGGCTTCCTACGAGCAGTACTTC. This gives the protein CASSLLGASYEQYF.

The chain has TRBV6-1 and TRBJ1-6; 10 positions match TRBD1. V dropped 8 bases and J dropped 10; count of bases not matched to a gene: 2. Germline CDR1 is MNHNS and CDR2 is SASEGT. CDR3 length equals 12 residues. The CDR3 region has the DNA TGTGCCAGCGGGACAGGGGAGTCACCCCTCCACTTT. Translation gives CASGTGESPLHF.

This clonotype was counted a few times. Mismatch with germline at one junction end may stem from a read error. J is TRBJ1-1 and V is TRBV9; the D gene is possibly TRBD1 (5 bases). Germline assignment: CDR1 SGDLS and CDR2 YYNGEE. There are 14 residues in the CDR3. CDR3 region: CASSVAWGNAEAFF. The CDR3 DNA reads TGTGCCAGCAGCGTAGCTTGGGGGAACGCTGAAGCTTTCTTT.

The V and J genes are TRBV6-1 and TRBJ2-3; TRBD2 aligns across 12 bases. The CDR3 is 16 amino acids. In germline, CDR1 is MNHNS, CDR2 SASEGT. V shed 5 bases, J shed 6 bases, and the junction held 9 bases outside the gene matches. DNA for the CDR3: TGTGCCAGCAGTCCCTACCTAGCGGGAGGGCAGGATACGCAGTATTTT. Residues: CASSPYLAGGQDTQYF.

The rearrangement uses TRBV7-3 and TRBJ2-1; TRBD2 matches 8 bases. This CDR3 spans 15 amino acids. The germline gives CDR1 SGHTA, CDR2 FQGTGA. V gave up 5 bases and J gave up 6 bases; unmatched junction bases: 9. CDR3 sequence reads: CASSLGLVGVNEQFF. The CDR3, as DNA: TGTGCCAGCAGCCTGGGACTAGTAGGGGTCAATGAGCAGTTCTTC.

CDR3 nucleotide sequence: TGTGCCAGCAGCTTAACGATCGAGGTTCCGATCAATGAGCAGTTCTTC. Its protein is CASSLTIEVPINEQFF. The genes are TRBV7-3 and TRBJ2-1; D is uncertain. Germline V CDR1 and CDR2: SGHTA, FQGTGA. Trimming removed 0 bases at V and 6 bases at J, with 15 bases between. The length of the CDR3 is 16 residues.

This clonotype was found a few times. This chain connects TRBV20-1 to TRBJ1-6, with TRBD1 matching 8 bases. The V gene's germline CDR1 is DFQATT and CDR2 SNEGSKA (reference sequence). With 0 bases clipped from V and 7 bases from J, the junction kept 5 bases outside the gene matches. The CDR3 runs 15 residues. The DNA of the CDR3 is TGCAGTGCTAGAGATATGACAGGGGTAAATTCACCCCTCCACTTT. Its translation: CSARDMTGVNSPLHF.

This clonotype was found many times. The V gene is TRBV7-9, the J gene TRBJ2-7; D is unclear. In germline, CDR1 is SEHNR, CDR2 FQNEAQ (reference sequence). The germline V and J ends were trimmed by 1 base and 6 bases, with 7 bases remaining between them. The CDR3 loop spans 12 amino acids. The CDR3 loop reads CASSLGRLEQYF. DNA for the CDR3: TGTGCCAGCAGCTTAGGGCGCCTCGAGCAGTACTTC.

The CDR3: CASSLAQRSPGANVLTF. The CDR3 DNA is TGCGCCAGCAGCTTGGCCCAGCGGTCTCCTGGGGCCAACGTCCTGACTTTC. J is TRBJ2-6 and V is TRBV5-1; TRBD2 might be the D (5 bases). This CDR3 spans 17 amino acids. CDR1 and CDR2 (germline): SGHRS, YFSETQ. V was shortened by 0 bases and J by 2 bases, with 12 bases between the two germline ends.

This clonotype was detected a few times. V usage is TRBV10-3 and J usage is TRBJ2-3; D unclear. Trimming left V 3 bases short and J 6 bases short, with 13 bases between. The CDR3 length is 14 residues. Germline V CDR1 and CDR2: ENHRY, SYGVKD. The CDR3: CAISEPPYRDTQYF. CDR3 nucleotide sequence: TGTGCCATCAGTGAACCACCCTATCGGGATACGCAGTATTTT.

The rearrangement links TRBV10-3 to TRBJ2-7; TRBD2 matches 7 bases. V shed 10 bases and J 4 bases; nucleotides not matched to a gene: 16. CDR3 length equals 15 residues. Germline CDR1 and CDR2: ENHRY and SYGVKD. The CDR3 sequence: CATKNRQLADYEQYF. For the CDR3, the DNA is TGTGCCACCAAAAATAGGCAGCTAGCGGATTACGAGCAGTACTTC.

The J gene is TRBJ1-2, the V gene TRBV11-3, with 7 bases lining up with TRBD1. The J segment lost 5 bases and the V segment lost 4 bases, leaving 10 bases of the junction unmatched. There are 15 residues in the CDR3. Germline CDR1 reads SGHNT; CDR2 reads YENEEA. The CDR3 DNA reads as TGTGCCAGCAGCTCCGGGGACAGTATCAATTATGGCTACACCTTC. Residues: CASSSGDSINYGYTF.

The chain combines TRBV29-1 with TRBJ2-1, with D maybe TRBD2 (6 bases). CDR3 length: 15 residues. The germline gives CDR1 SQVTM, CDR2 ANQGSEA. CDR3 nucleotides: TGCTTCTCTTGGAGGGGCGGGCGCCAGAACAATGAGCAGTTCTTC. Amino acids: CFSWRGGRQNNEQFF.